The text below deals with one T cell receptor (beta chain). Reverse transcription used about 0.45 to 1 ug RNA and random hexamers. The TCR beta CDR3 was amplified by immunoSEQ multiplex PCR across 54 Vbeta, 13 Jbeta. MiXCR was run by TCRdb on the immunoSEQ multiplex PCR reads, yielding one entry per CDR3 protein. Here the sample spans 250,000 to 300,000 distinct CDR3 sequences, almost 85% being singletons. These data are taken from a study of CD8 T cells in Susac syndrome. Sequencing targeted TCR beta in blood CD8+ and CD4+ T cells. The germline V and J ends were trimmed by 5 bases and 3 bases, with 7 bases remaining between them. Germline lookup yields CDR1 LNHDA and CDR2 SQIVND (reference sequence). This CDR3 has 12 amino acids.

This TCR came from a human donor with multiple sclerosis. The gene calls are TRBV19 and TRBJ1-1; D remains ambiguous. The source material was CD8+ T cells from PBMCs. DNA for the CDR3: TGTGCCAGTAGTTGGCGGGACACTGAAGCTTTCTTT. It translates to CASSWRDTEAFF.